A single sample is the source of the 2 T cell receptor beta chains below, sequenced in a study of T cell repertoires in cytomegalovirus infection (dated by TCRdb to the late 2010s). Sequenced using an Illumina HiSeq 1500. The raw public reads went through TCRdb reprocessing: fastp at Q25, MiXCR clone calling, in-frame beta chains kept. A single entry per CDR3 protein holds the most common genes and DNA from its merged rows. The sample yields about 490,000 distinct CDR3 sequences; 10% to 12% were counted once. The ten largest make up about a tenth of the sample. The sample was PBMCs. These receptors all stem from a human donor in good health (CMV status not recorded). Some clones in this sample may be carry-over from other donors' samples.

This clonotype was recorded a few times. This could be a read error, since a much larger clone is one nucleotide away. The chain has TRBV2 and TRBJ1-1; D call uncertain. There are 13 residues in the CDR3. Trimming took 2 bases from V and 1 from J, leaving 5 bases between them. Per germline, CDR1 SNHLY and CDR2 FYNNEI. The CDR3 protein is CASSEIWNTEAFF. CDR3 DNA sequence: TGTGCCAGCAGTGAAATCTGGAACACTGAAGCTTTCTTT.

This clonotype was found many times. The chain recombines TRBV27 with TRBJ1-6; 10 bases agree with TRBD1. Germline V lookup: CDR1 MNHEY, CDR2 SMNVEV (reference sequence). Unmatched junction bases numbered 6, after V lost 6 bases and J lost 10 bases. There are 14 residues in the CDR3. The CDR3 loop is CASRPGTGVSPLHF. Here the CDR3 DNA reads TGTGCCAGCAGACCCGGGACAGGGGTCTCACCCCTCCACTTT.